The text below deals with one TCR beta chain. Its antigen remains unknown. TCRdb ran MiXCR on the PCR reads and lists one entry per CDR3 protein. The table has over 550,000 distinct CDR3 sequences, around 25% seen once. Construction of naive CD8 libraries employed about 18,000 to 1,000,000 sorted cells together with 10%, 30% or 50% RNA. Isolation of naive CD8 T cells was achieved by sorting on a CD8+CD4-CCR7+CD45RA+ phenotype. This CDR3 region has 15 residues. CDR1 is MNHEY, CDR2 SVGEGT, per germline. J gave up 3 bases and V 8 bases, and 12 bases lay outside the gene matches. This sample stems from a study of molecular identifiers for immune sequencing clone quantification. Study-wide points: Spiked Jurkat TCR RNA equal to one cell could reportedly be picked out among 900,000 to 1,000,000 naive cells. Over 99% of effector molecules, but under 1% in naive cells, were held by clones with more than 20 RNA copies.

The sample comprised naive CD8+ T cells from blood, with Jurkat cell RNA spiked in. Subset defined: FACS-sorted CD8+CD4-CCR7+CD45RA+ naive T cells. V usage is TRBV6-2 or TRBV6-3 and J usage is TRBJ2-7, with 8 bases that match TRBD2. The clonotype comes from a human donor in good health. Some libraries in this study had Jurkat cell RNA spiked in. The DNA of the CDR3 is TGTGCCAGCGGAGTGCCTAGCGGGTATTACTACGAGCAGTACTTC. It codes for CASGVPSGYYYEQYF.